This entry concerns a single TCR beta chain. The sample is drawn from a study of blood T cell repertoires in COVID-19. Looking at the study overall: Samples taken during acute and convalescent COVID-19 were collected in the United States, Italy and Spain. PBMCs, B-cell-depleted T cells, or T cells provided the cDNA or gDNA that made up the material.

Followed longitudinally, the Seattle patients had been enrolled during active infection. This table comes from immunoSEQ multiplex PCR, and its TCRdb copy is limited to in-frame clones, with some not included. The sample yields about 310,000 clones, almost 90% seen once. The CDR3 loop spans 14 amino acids. Trimming took 7 bases from V and 4 from J; bases not matched to a gene: 4. The germline V gene encodes CDR1 WNHNN and CDR2 SYGVQD (reference sequence). The V gene is TRBV10-1, the J gene TRBJ1-3; 10 nucleotides line up with TRBD1. The specimen sequenced was peripheral blood. The receptor comes from a young woman with COVID-19, enrolled during active disease. The CDR3 loop reads CASTGTGDGNTIYF. The CDR3 DNA is TGCGCCAGCACCGGGACAGGGGACGGAAACACCATATATTTT.